By frequency in the sample, the clone carrying this TCR beta chain is medium-sized. No antigen is known for it. As for time point: sample taken at primary tumor resection. V shed 0 bases and J shed 7 bases, with 10 bases lying between them. The CDR3 has 14 amino acids. Germline V gives CDR1 MNHEY, CDR2 SVGEGT. Using its own MiXCR run on the 5' RACE reads, TCRdb lists one record per CDR3 protein. The profile covers 3,000 to 4,000 distinct CDR3 sequences, with roughly 5.2% appearing a single time and around 16% taken by the ten largest. This sample is part of a study of spatial heterogeneity in lung cancer. Study-wide results and caveats: In tumors, expanded intratumoral alpha and beta TCR counts tracked mutation counts.

V is TRBV6-2 or TRBV6-3 and J is TRBJ1-3; perhaps TRBD1 as D (5 bases). The sample in question was lung tumor tissue, obtained at surgery. The TCR was taken from a female donor with early-stage non-small cell lung cancer. CDR3 sequence reads: CASSYSGTGNTIYF. CDR3 coding DNA: TGTGCCAGCAGTTACTCCGGGACCGGGAACACCATATATTTT.